This T cell receptor beta chain was found in a study of molecular identifiers for immune sequencing clone quantification. In TCRdb, the PCR reads were re-called with MiXCR into one record per CDR3 protein. The sample lists about 640,000 distinct CDR3 sequences, just under 20% seen once, with roughly 0.9% in the top ten. This clonotype was seen ten or more times. Germline V CDR1 and CDR2: MNHNS, SASEGT. This CDR3 is 16 amino acids long. The V segment lost 2 bases and the J segment 4 bases; nucleotides outside the gene matches: 6. The source of this sequence is a human donor in good health. Some libraries in this study had Jurkat cell RNA spiked in. The chain recombines TRBV6-1 with TRBJ2-3, with 10 bases that match TRBD2. Source material: naive CD8+ T cells from blood, with Jurkat cell RNA spiked in. Subset reported: FACS-sorted CD8+CD4-CCR7+CD45RA+ naive T cells. In nucleotides, the CDR3 is TGTGCCAGCAGTGAACTAGCGGGAGCCCCGGCAGATACGCAGTATTTT. Translated, it gives CASSELAGAPADTQYF.